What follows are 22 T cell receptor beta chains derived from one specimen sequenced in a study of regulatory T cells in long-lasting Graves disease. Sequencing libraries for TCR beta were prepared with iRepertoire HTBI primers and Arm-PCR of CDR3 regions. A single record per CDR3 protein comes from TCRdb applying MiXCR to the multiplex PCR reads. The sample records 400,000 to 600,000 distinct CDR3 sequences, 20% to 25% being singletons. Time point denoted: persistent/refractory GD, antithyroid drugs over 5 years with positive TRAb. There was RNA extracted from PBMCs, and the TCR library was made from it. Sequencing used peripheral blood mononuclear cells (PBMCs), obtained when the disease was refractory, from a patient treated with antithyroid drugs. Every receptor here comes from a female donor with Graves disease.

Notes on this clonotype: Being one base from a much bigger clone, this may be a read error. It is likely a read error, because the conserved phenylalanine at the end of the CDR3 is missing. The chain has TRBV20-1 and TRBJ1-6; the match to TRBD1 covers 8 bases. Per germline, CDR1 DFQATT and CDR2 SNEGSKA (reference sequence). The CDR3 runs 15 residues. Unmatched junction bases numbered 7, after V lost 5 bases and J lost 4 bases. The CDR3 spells CSALGQDGYNSPLHL. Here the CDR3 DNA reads TGCAGTGCTTTGGGACAGGACGGGTATAATTCACCCCTCCACCTT.

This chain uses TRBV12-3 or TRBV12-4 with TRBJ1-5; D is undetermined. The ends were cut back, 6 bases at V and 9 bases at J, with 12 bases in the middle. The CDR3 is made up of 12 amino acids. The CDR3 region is CASRSTKGPQHF. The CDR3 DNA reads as TGTGCCAGCAGGAGCACGAAAGGGCCCCAGCATTTT.

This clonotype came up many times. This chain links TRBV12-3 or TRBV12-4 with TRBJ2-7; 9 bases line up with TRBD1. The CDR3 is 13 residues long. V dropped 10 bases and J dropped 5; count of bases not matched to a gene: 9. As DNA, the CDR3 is TGTGCCACCTGTCGACAGGGGGTGGACGAGCAGTACTTC. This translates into CATCRQGVDEQYF.

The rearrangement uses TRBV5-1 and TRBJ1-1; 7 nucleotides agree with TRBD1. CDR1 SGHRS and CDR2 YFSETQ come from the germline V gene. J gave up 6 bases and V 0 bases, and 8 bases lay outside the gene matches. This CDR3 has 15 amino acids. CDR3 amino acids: CASSLAAGGNSEAFF. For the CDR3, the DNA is TGCGCCAGCAGCTTGGCTGCAGGGGGTAACTCTGAAGCTTTCTTT.

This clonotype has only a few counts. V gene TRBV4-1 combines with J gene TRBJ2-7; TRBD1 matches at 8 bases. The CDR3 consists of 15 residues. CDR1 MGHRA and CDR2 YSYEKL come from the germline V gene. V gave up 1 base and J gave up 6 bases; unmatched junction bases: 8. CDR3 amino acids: CASSQATGAEVEQYF. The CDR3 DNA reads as TGCGCCAGCAGCCAAGCGACAGGGGCGGAGGTCGAGCAGTACTTC.

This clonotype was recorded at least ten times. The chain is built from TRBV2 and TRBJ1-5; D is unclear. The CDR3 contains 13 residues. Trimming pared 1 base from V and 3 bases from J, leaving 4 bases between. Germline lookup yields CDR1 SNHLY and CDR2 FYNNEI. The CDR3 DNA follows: TGTGCCAGCAGTGAAGAAGTCAATCAGCCCCAGCATTTT. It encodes CASSEEVNQPQHF.

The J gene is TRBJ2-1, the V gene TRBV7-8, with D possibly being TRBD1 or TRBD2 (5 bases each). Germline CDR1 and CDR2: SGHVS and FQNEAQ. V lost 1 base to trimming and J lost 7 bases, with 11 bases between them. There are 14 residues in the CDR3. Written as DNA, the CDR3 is TGTGCCAGCAGCTTAGAGTGGGGGTTTAATGAGCAGTTCTTC. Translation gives CASSLEWGFNEQFF.

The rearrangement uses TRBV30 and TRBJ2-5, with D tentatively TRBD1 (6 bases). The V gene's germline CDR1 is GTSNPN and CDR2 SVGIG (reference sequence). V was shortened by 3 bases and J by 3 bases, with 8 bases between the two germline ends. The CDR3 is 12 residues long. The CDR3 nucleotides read TGTGCCTGGAGGACAGGCGAAGAGACCCAGTACTTC. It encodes CAWRTGEETQYF.

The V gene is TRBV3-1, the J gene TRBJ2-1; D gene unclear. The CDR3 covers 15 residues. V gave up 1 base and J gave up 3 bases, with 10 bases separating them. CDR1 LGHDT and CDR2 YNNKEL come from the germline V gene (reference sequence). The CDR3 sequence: CASSQVSGSYNEQFF. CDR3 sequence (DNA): TGTGCCAGCAGCCAAGTTTCGGGCAGCTACAATGAGCAGTTCTTC.

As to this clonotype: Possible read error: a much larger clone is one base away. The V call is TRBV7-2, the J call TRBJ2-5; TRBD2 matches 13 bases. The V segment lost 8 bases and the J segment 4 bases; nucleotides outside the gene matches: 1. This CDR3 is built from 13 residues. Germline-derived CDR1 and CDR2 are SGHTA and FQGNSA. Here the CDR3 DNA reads TGTACCAGCGGACTAGCGGGAGCAGAGACCCAGTACTTC. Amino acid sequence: CTSGLAGAETQYF.

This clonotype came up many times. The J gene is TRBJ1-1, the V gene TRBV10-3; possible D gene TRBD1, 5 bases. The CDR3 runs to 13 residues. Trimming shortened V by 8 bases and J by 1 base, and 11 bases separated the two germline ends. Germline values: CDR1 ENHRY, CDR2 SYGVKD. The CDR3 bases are TGTGCCATCGGACCTCAGGGGAACACTGAAGCTTTCTTT. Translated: CAIGPQGNTEAFF.

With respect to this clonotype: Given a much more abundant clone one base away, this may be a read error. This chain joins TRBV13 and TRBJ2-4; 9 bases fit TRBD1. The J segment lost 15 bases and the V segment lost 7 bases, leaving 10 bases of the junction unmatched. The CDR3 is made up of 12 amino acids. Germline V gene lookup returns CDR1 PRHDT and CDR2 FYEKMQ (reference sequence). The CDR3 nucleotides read TGTGCCAGCAACTTCCCCGGGACAGGGATGTACTTC. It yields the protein CASNFPGTGMYF. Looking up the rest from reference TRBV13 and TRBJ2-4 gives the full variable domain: AAGVIQSPRHLIKEKRETATLKCYPIPRHDTVYWYQQGPGQDPQFLISFYEKMQSDKGSIPDRFSAQQFSDYHSELNMSSLELGDSALYFCASNFPGTGMYFGAGTRLSVL.

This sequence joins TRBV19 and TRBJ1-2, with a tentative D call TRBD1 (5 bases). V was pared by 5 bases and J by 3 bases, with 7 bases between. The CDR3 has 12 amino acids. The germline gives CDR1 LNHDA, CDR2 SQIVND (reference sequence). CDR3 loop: CASSGGYYGYTF. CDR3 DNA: TGTGCCAGTAGTGGGGGGTACTATGGCTACACCTTC.

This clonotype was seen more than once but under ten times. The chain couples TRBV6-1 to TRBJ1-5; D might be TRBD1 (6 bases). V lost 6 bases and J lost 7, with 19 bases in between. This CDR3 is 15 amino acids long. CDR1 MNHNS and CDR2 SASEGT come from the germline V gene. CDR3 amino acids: CASSPGEAWGQPQHF. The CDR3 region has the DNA TGTGCCAGCAGCCCAGGGGAAGCGTGGGGGCAGCCCCAGCATTTT.

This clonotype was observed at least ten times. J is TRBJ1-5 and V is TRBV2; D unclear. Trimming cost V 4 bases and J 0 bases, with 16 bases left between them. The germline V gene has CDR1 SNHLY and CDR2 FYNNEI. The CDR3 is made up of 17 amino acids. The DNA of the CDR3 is TGTGCCAGCAGTGCGCCGTGGCCCGAATATAGCAATCAGCCCCAGCATTTT. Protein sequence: CASSAPWPEYSNQPQHF.

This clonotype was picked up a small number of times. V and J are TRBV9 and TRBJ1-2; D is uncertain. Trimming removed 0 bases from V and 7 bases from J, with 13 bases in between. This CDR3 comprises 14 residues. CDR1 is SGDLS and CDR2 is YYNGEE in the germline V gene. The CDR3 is CASSVAWRASGYTF. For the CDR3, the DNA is TGTGCCAGCAGCGTAGCTTGGAGGGCGAGTGGCTACACCTTC.

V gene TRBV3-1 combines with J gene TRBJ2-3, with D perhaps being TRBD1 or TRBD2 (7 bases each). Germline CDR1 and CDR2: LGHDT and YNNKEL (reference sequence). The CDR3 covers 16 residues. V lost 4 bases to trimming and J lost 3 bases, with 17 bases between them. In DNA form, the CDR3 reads TGTGCCAGCAGCCCCCAGGGGGGGGTCGGAACAGATACGCAGTATTTT. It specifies CASSPQGGVGTDTQYF.

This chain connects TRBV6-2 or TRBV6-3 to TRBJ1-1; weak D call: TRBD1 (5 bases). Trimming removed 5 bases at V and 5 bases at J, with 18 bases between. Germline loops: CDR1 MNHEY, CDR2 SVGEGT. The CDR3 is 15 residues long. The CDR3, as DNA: TGTGCCAGCAGTCCCCGACAGAGGGAGGGTACTGAAGCTTTCTTT. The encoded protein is CASSPRQREGTEAFF.

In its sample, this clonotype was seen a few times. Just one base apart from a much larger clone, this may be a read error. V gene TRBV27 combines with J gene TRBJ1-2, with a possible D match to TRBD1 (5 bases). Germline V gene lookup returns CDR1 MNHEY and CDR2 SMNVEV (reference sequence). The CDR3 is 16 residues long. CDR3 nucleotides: TGTGCCTGCAGTTACAAACCTCCGGGACCAGAAGGGGGCTACACCTTC. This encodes CACSYKPPGPEGGYTF.

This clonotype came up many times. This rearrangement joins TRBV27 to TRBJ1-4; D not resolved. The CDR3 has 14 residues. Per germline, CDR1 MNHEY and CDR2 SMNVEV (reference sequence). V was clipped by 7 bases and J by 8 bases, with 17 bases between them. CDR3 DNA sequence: TGTGCCAGCACCGCCAGAGGTGGCGGGGAAAAACTGTTTTTT. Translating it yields CASTARGGGEKLFF.

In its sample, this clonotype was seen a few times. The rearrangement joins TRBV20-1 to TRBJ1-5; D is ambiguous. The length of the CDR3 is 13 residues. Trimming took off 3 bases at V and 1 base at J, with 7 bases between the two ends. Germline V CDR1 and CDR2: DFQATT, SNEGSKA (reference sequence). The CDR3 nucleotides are TGCAGTGCTAGCCCAGGAAGCAATCAGCCCCAGCATTTT. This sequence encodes CSASPGSNQPQHF.

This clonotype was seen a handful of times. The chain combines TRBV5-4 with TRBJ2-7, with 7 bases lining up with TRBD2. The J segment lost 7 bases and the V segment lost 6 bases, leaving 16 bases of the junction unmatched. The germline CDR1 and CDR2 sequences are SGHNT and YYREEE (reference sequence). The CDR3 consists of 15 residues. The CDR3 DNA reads TGTGCCAGCATCGAGAGCGGGGTCCTCGGGGGGGAGCAGTACTTC. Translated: CASIESGVLGGEQYF. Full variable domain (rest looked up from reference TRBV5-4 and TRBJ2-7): ETGVTQSPTHLIKTRGQQVTLRCSSQSGHNTVSWYQQALGQGPQFIFQYYREEENGRGNFPPRFSGLQFPNYSSELNVNALELDDSALYLCASIESGVLGGEQYFGPGTRLTVT.